Each of the 10 T cell receptor beta chains below was sequenced from the same sample in a study of shared clonotypes between healthy human individuals. Assay: immunoSEQ multiplex PCR; the TCRdb copy retains only in-frame clones and omits some. Seen here are about 960,000 clones, roughly 72% observed once, and the top ten hold approximately 1.5%. Sequencing used memory CD4+ T cells sorted from blood. The subset: CD45RA-negative fraction. These receptors came from a man between 18 and 29 years old in good health.

The J gene is TRBJ2-7, the V gene TRBV2, with no clear D. This CDR3 has 11 amino acids. CDR1 SNHLY and CDR2 FYNNEI come from the germline V gene. The V gene lost 1 base and the J gene lost 13 bases, with 11 bases spanning the gap. The CDR3 DNA reads TGTGCCAGCAGTGAAGGTCCAAGGATATACTTC. Translating gives CASSEGPRIYF.

This clone was observed a few times. V and J are TRBV15 and TRBJ2-2; 10 bases agree with TRBD1. Germline CDR1 LNHNV, CDR2 YYDKDF (reference sequence). This CDR3 is built from 17 residues. After removal of 3 bases from V and 2 bases from J, the junction contained 6 bases not matched to a gene. The CDR3 sequence is CATSRDRGMGNTGELFF. CDR3 bases: TGTGCCACCAGCAGGGACAGGGGGATGGGAAACACCGGGGAGCTGTTTTTT.

The chain links TRBV29-1 to TRBJ2-5; D is tentatively TRBD1 or TRBD2 (5 bases each). The germline CDR1 and CDR2 sequences are SQVTM and ANQGSEA. The length of the CDR3 is 12 residues. V was shortened by 6 bases and J by 4 bases, with 12 bases between the two germline ends. The CDR3 here is CSVGTLGETQYF. CDR3 nucleotides: TGCAGCGTCGGGACCCTAGGAGAGACCCAGTACTTC.

In regard to this clone: At one end, the junction sequence differs from germline, possibly due to a read error. The chain joins TRBV28 to TRBJ1-2; no reliable D call. The germline V gene has CDR1 MDHEN and CDR2 SYDVKM. The CDR3 contains 11 residues. The CDR3 spells CATSIGRDCIF. The CDR3 region has the DNA TGTGCCACCTCGATCGGTCGCGACTGCATCTTC.

V usage is TRBV10-2 and J usage is TRBJ2-1; 11 positions agree with TRBD2. Germline CDR1 reads WSHSY; CDR2 reads SAAADI. V lost 6 bases to trimming and J lost 3 bases; unmatched junction nucleotides: 16. The CDR3 has 19 amino acids. This chain's CDR3 is CASSGRGLAGGFGYNEQFF. The CDR3 DNA reads as TGCGCCAGCAGCGGCCGGGGCCTAGCGGGAGGATTCGGCTACAATGAGCAGTTCTTC.

In this sample, this clone turned up a few times. The rearrangement uses TRBV5-1 and TRBJ2-3, with TRBD2 identical over 8 bases. Trimming removed 6 bases from V and 3 bases from J; junction bases left unmatched: 6. This CDR3 comprises 14 residues. Germline loops: CDR1 SGHRS, CDR2 YFSETQ. CDR3 residues: CASMRGELTDTQYF. In DNA form, the CDR3 reads TGCGCCAGCATGCGGGGGGAGCTAACAGATACGCAGTATTTT.

This chain connects TRBV15 to TRBJ2-7; D is unclear. The CDR3 spans 15 residues. Trimming removed 1 base from V and 1 base from J, with 11 bases in between. Germline CDR1 LNHNV, CDR2 YYDKDF (reference sequence). CDR3 DNA sequence: TGTGCCACCAGCAGAGTAGGTTCCCTTTCCTACGAGCAGTACTTC. Its translation: CATSRVGSLSYEQYF.

The genes are TRBV20-1 and TRBJ1-4, with unresolved D. Deletions cut 2 bases from V and 4 bases from J, with 2 bases between. Looked up from germline, CDR1 is DFQATT and CDR2 is SNEGSKA (reference sequence). This CDR3 comprises 11 residues. The DNA of the CDR3 is TGCAGTGCTAGACATAATGAAAAACTGTTTTTT. Its protein product is CSARHNEKLFF.

The rearrangement uses TRBV30 and TRBJ1-4; a possible D gene is TRBD1 (5 bases). Germline assignment: CDR1 GTSNPN and CDR2 SVGIG (reference sequence). Trimming removed 3 bases from V and 7 bases from J, with 18 bases in between. The CDR3 totals 15 residues. The CDR3 coding sequence is TGTGCCTGGAGCAGCACGGGAGGGGTTAGTGAAAAACTGTTTTTT. It encodes CAWSSTGGVSEKLFF.

This clone has only one observation. This sequence joins TRBV29-1 and TRBJ1-5, with D maybe TRBD1 (5 bases). The germline gives CDR1 SQVTM, CDR2 ANQGSEA. V lost 6 bases, J lost 7 bases, and 16 bases lay in between. The length of the CDR3 is 13 residues. The CDR3 nucleotides read TGCAGCGTCGGCGGGGGGTCGGGACAGCCCCAGCATTTT. Amino acids: CSVGGGSGQPQHF.